This TCR beta chain was found in a study of spatial heterogeneity in lung cancer. Study overall: Alpha-chain detections were consistently fewer than beta-chain detections among the sequences.

Each molecule of TCR cDNA was tagged with one unique molecular identifier. A single record per CDR3 protein comes from TCRdb applying MiXCR to the 5' RACE reads. The sample records about 20,000 distinct CDR3 sequences, about 7.5% being singletons. Trimming removed 3 bases from V and 6 bases from J; junction bases left unmatched: 7. Germline V CDR1 and CDR2: SEHNR, FQNEAQ (reference sequence). The CDR3 has 15 residues. Findings and caveats of the study: For expanded intratumoral alpha and beta TCRs, counts tracked tumor mutation counts.

Described time point: sample taken at primary tumor resection. With regard to this clonotype: Antigen: not known.

This TCR was sampled from a male donor with early-stage non-small cell lung cancer. This material consisted of lung tumor tissue, taken at surgery. The J gene is TRBJ2-1, the V gene TRBV7-9; TRBD2 agrees at 8 bases. CDR3 in amino acids: CASSFGGGPGNEQFF. The CDR3 DNA is TGTGCCAGCAGCTTCGGCGGGGGGCCCGGCAATGAGCAGTTCTTC.